One and the same sample provided the 6 T cell receptor beta chains below, sequenced in a study of CD8+CD57+ T cells in acquired aplastic anemia. TCR beta VDJ combinations and CDR3 sequences were profiled from genomic DNA. TCRdb analysed the reads with MiXCR anew, one entry per CDR3 protein. This sample has approximately 120,000 distinct CDR3 sequences; almost 40% occur once, and the top ten carry over 2%. CD8+CD57+ cell expansion had been shown by flow cytometry in patients chosen for sequencing. Material: sorted CD4+, CD8+, or CD8+CD57+ T cells (not recorded which) from PBMCs. The receptors shown here come from a human donor with aplastic anemia.

The rearrangement joins TRBV15 to TRBJ1-6; D is possibly TRBD1 (5 bases). Trimming removed 3 bases at V and 10 bases at J, with 16 bases between. This CDR3 has 15 amino acids. The germline V gene encodes CDR1 LNHNV and CDR2 YYDKDF (reference sequence). The chain's CDR3 is CATSSASRAGSPLHF. CDR3 nucleotides: TGTGCCACCAGCAGCGCGTCCAGGGCCGGGTCACCCCTCCACTTT.

The chain has TRBV3-1 and TRBJ2-7; D perhaps matches TRBD2 (5 bases). The CDR3 is 18 residues long. V shed 4 bases and J shed 0 bases, with 22 bases lying between them. Germline lookup yields CDR1 LGHDT and CDR2 YNNKEL (reference sequence). The CDR3, as DNA: TGTGCCAGCAGCCTCTCGTCGGCCTCGCGGGCTAGCTCCTACGAGCAGTACTTC. Its translation is CASSLSSASRASSYEQYF.

This clonotype has a count of ten or more. The chain carries TRBV6-1 and TRBJ2-7; D tentatively fits TRBD1 or TRBD2 (6 bases each). This CDR3 spans 16 amino acids. Trimming left V 1 base short and J 3 bases short, with 16 bases between. The germline V gene has CDR1 MNHNS and CDR2 SASEGT. The CDR3 nucleotides are TGTGCCAGCAGTGAAGGTGGGGTAGGGGGGTTCTACGAGCAGTACTTC. Residues: CASSEGGVGGFYEQYF.

CDR3 DNA: TGTGCCAGCAGCTTAGGGGGACAGTATCAAGAGACCCAGTACTTC. Translating gives CASSLGGQYQETQYF. The chain couples TRBV7-8 to TRBJ2-5; 7 nucleotides align to TRBD1. This CDR3 region has 15 residues. From germline, CDR1 is SGHVS and CDR2 FQNEAQ. The trim removed 1 base at V and 2 bases at J, leaving 4 bases unmatched.

This clonotype was recorded at least ten times. The chain couples TRBV10-3 to TRBJ2-3; 10 bases are a match to TRBD1. V lost 6 bases and J lost 5; bases outside the gene matches: 8. The CDR3 is 15 amino acids. CDR1 and CDR2 (germline): ENHRY, SYGVKD. The CDR3 DNA reads as TGTGCCATCAGGGGAGGGACAGGGGTAGGAGATACGCAGTATTTT. Amino acids: CAIRGGTGVGDTQYF.

This clonotype appeared a single time. A much bigger clone sits one base away, suggesting this may be a read error. The chain has TRBV5-4 and TRBJ2-7; TRBD1 or TRBD2 may be the D gene (6 bases each). The CDR3 is made up of 14 amino acids. Per germline, CDR1 SGHNT and CDR2 YYREEE (reference sequence). CDR3 DNA: TGTGCCAGCAGCTTAGGGGGGCACTCCTACGGGCAGTACTTC. Its translation: CASSLGGHSYGQYF.